The rows below give T cell receptor beta chains drawn from one sample of a study of cytomegalovirus exposure and HLA in healthy donors. The protocol was immunoSEQ multiplex PCR, while the TCRdb copy is restricted to in-frame clones and leaves out a portion. This table holds fewer than 150,000 clones. Sequencing was performed on PBMCs. Receptors originate from a young man in good health and CMV-seronegative. The CDR3 runs from the conserved cysteine through the conserved F or W. A D gene is named only where the DNA matches it firmly.

d_gene	j_gene	v_gene	CDR3nt	CDR3aa
TRBD1	TRBJ1-1	TRBV11-2	TGTGCCAGCAGCCCCGGACAGGGGCTTGACACTGAAGCTTTCTTT	CASSPGQGLDTEAFF
TRBD1	TRBJ1-4	TRBV5-1	TGCGCCAGCGGCCGGGACTCTGGACAGGGCCGAGAAAAACTGTTTTTT	CASGRDSGQGREKLFF
-	TRBJ1-1	TRBV15	TGTGCCACCAGCACGGAGGCAGATTTGAACACTGAAGCTTTCTTT	CATSTEADLNTEAFF
-	TRBJ1-1	TRBV6-6	TGTGCCAGCAAAACAGGGTTCACTGAAGCTTTCTTT	CASKTGFTEAFF
-	TRBJ2-7	TRBV6-1	TGTGCCAGCAGCCTAGACAGGCCCCGTTCGCACGAGCAGTACTTC	CASSLDRPRSHEQYF
-	TRBJ2-7	TRBV5-6	TGTGCCAGCAGCTTCCAAACCTACGAGCAGTACTTC	CASSFQTYEQYF
-	TRBJ1-2	TRBV5-6	TGTGCCAGCAGCACGGGTACGGGAGCGTCTAACTATGGCTACACCTTC	CASSTGTGASNYGYTF
TRBD2	TRBJ2-4	TRBV4-1	TGCGCCAGCAGCCAAGAAAGACTAGCGGGAGGGAATAAAAACATTCAGTACTTC	CASSQERLAGGNKNIQYF
TRBD2	TRBJ2-1	TRBV5-1	TGCGCCAGCAGCTATGAACGCGGGGGGGGAGGGAATGAGCAGTTCTTC	CASSYERGGGGNEQFF
-	TRBJ1-2	TRBV27	TGTGCCAGCAGTTTCAACCCTTCTAATGGCTACACCTTC	CASSFNPSNGYTF
-	TRBJ2-1	TRBV6-5	TGTGCCAGCACAACCGGGGCGGGGAAGCAGTTCTTC	CASTTGAGKQFF
TRBD1	TRBJ1-1	TRBV7-9	TGTGCCAGCACCCTCACAGGGGGCGCAGGGAACACTGAAGCTTTCTTT	CASTLTGGAGNTEAFF
TRBD2	TRBJ2-7	TRBV27	TGTGCCAGCAGTTTACGTGGCGGGAGGGCCAACGAGCAGTACTTC	CASSLRGGRANEQYF
-	TRBJ2-7	TRBV2	TGTGCCAGCATTGGAGGAAGTAGAGTAGGCGAGCAGTACTTC	CASIGGSRVGEQYF
-	TRBJ1-1	TRBV6-5	TGTGCCAGCAGCCCCGACAGCCCGAACACTGAAGCTTTCTTT	CASSPDSPNTEAFF
-	TRBJ1-1	TRBV5-6	TGTGCCAGCAGCCCCCGGGCCAGGGGATTTAACACTGAAGCTTTCTTT	CASSPRARGFNTEAFF
TRBD1	TRBJ1-1	TRBV5-1	TGCGCCAGCAGCTTGGACAGGGGCGGAGGAGCTTTCTTT	CASSLDRGGGAFF
TRBD1	TRBJ2-3	TRBV5-8	TGTGCCAGCACCCGGACAGGTCGGGATACGCAGTATTTT	CASTRTGRDTQYF
-	TRBJ2-3	TRBV7-3	TGTGCCAGCAGCTTAACGGGTGGGGCCGCAGATACGCAGTATTTT	CASSLTGGAADTQYF
TRBD1	TRBJ1-5	TRBV6-5	TGTGCCAGCAGCCTTGACAGGGCCCACGATCAGCCCCAGCATTTT	CASSLDRAHDQPQHF
-	TRBJ2-5	TRBV27	TGTGCCAGCAGTTCAGTTACAGGGCGCGCGAGGGAGACCCAGTACTTC	CASSSVTGRARETQYF
TRBD1	TRBJ1-1	TRBV11-2	TGTGCCAGCAGCTTAGGGACAGGGAGTGAAGCTTTCTTT	CASSLGTGSEAFF
TRBD2	TRBJ2-7	TRBV19	TGTGCCAGTAGGTTAGCGGGGAGCCACCCCGAGCAGTACTTC	CASRLAGSHPEQYF
TRBD2	TRBJ2-5	TRBV28	TGTGCCAGCAGTTTATTTGGCGGAGACGGGGGGGAGACCCAGTACTTC	CASSLFGGDGGETQYF
TRBD2	TRBJ2-5	TRBV11-2	TGTGCCAGCAGCGGCGACCTAGCGGGGGCCCAAGAGACCCAGTACTTC	CASSGDLAGAQETQYF
-	TRBJ2-2	TRBV5-1	TGCGCCAGCAGCTTGTGGCGGGAGAACACCGGGGAGCTGTTTTTT	CASSLWRENTGELFF
TRBD2	TRBJ2-3	TRBV5-1	TGCGCCAGCCTAGCTATTAGCGGGACTACTAGCACAGATACGCAGTATTTT	CASLAISGTTSTDTQYF
TRBD1	TRBJ1-5	TRBV7-3	TGTGCCAGCAGCCCCTCCGGGACAGGCAATCAGCCCCAGCATTTT	CASSPSGTGNQPQHF
TRBD1	TRBJ1-2	TRBV6-1	TGTGCCAGCAGTGCGTCCGGGACAGGGAACTATGGCTACACCTTC	CASSASGTGNYGYTF
TRBD1	TRBJ2-2	TRBV18	TGTGCCAGCTCACCAGGGACAGACACCGGGGAGCTGTTTTTT	CASSPGTDTGELFF
-	TRBJ1-1	TRBV30	TGTGCCTGCGGACAGATGAACACTGAAGCTTTCTTT	CACGQMNTEAFF
TRBD2	TRBJ2-7	TRBV19	TGTGCCAGTAGTATGGCCGGGACTAGCGAAGTCGAGCAGTACTTC	CASSMAGTSEVEQYF
TRBD2	TRBJ2-1	TRBV5-1	TGCGCCAGCAGCTCTCCTCGAGCGGGGGGAAACAATGAGCAGTTCTTC	CASSSPRAGGNNEQFF
-	TRBJ2-1	TRBV13	TGTGCCAGCAGCTTAACCTCTACCGGGACAACCCTGTTCTTC	CASSLTSTGTTLFF
TRBD1	TRBJ1-4	TRBV6-5	TGTGCCAGCAGTTACTACCTCGGGACAGGGAGACTGTTTTTT	CASSYYLGTGRLFF
-	TRBJ2-3	TRBV15	TGTGCCACCGGTCAGGGTACCACAGATACGCAGTATTTT	CATGQGTTDTQYF
-	TRBJ2-7	TRBV28	TGTGCCAGCAGTCCGACAGGAATGGGGCCCGAGCAGTACTTC	CASSPTGMGPEQYF
-	TRBJ2-1	TRBV5-6	TGTGCCAGCAGGGAGGGGTTCCGCAATGAGCAGTTCTTC	CASREGFRNEQFF
-	TRBJ1-1	TRBV9	TGTGCCAGCAGCGTGGGTGACAGACCGAACACTGAAGCTTTCTTT	CASSVGDRPNTEAFF
-	TRBJ2-7	TRBV19	TGTGCCAGTAGTAGACAGCCGTACTACGAGCAGTACTTC	CASSRQPYYEQYF
TRBD2	TRBJ2-7	TRBV4-2	TGTGCCAGCAGCCTGGGACTAGCGGGAGGCCCCGTCTACGAGCAGTACTTC	CASSLGLAGGPVYEQYF
-	TRBJ1-2	TRBV7-9	TGTGCCAGCAATGACCAGGGTTCCTATGGCTACACCTTC	CASNDQGSYGYTF
TRBD1	TRBJ1-4	TRBV5-1	TGCGCCAGCAGCTTTGGGGGGACAGGGGGTGAAAAACTGTTTTTT	CASSFGGTGGEKLFF
-	TRBJ1-3	TRBV7-9	TGTGCCAGCAGCTTAGGGCAGGCAATCATCTCTGGAAACACCATATATTTT	CASSLGQAIISGNTIYF
-	TRBJ1-3	TRBV6-5	TGTGCCAGCAGTTACGGGCAGGATATCTCTGGAAACACCATATATTTT	CASSYGQDISGNTIYF
-	TRBJ2-7	TRBV2	TGTGCCAGCAGTGAAATCAGGGCTGGTTCCTACGAGCAGTACTTC	CASSEIRAGSYEQYF
-	TRBJ2-2	TRBV2	TGTGCCAGCACCGGACAGATCACCGGGGAGCTGTTTTTT	CASTGQITGELFF
TRBD1	TRBJ1-1	TRBV5-1	TGCGCCAGCAGCTTGGTGGGGGGACAGTGGGCTTTCTTT	CASSLVGGQWAFF
-	TRBJ2-2	TRBV7-9	TGTGCCAGCAGCTTATCCCTCACCGGGGAGCTGTTTTTT	CASSLSLTGELFF
-	TRBJ1-5	TRBV27	TGTGCCAGCAGTCCCACGCGGGGGGTTCAGCCCCAGCATTTT	CASSPTRGVQPQHF
-	TRBJ2-7	TRBV27	TGTGCCAGCAGTCGAGAACAGAATTACGAGCAGTACTTC	CASSREQNYEQYF
TRBD1	TRBJ2-4	TRBV7-2	TGTGCCAGCAGCTTAGCACCAGGGGGTTTCCAAAACATTCAGTACTTC	CASSLAPGGFQNIQYF
TRBD1	TRBJ2-7	TRBV7-9	TGTGCCAGCAGCTGGCAGGGGGACCACGAGCAGTACTTC	CASSWQGDHEQYF
-	TRBJ2-1	TRBV5-1	TGCGCCAGCAAACTCCTCCCTAGCGACTACAATGAGCAGTTCTTC	CASKLLPSDYNEQFF
TRBD1	TRBJ2-1	TRBV9	TGTGCCAGCAGCCCAAGACAGGGTTCCTACAATGAGCAGTTCTTC	CASSPRQGSYNEQFF